This entry lists 9 T cell receptor beta chains sequenced from one sample in a study of blood T cell repertoires in COVID-19 (TCRdb year 2020). Receptor libraries were prepared by the immunoSEQ multiplex PCR assay. In TCRdb, the immuneACCESS table is reduced to in-frame sequences with V and J assigned. These tables do not hold every clone; where another copy was compared, an unresolved V gene accounts for under half, and the others remain unexplained. A total of fewer than 40,000 clones appear in this sample, roughly 87% of them only once. About 26% of the sample is held by the ten biggest clonotypes. Sequenced input: peripheral blood. All receptors derive from a man at least 80 years old with acute or convalescent COVID-19.

In DNA, the CDR3 is TGTGCCAGCAGCCAAACAGGGTTCAATCAGCCCCAGCATTTT. Translated, it gives CASSQTGFNQPQHF. The chain joins TRBV28 to TRBJ1-5; D perhaps matches TRBD1 (6 bases). V was cut by 6 bases and J by 3 bases, with 12 bases left in between. The CDR3 is 14 amino acids. Germline V lookup: CDR1 MDHEN, CDR2 SYDVKM.

The chain recombines TRBV14 with TRBJ1-4; D gene uncertain. The CDR3 consists of 15 residues. With 5 bases removed from V and 0 bases from J, the gap between germline ends came to 10 bases. CDR1 and CDR2 from the germline V gene are SGHDN and FVKESK. For the CDR3, the DNA is TGTGCCAGCAGCTATAGACAAACAACTAATGAAAAACTGTTTTTT. Translating gives CASSYRQTTNEKLFF.

V gene TRBV11-1 combines with J gene TRBJ2-7; 11 positions match TRBD2. Per germline, CDR1 SGHAT and CDR2 FQDESV (reference sequence). The junction had 9 bases not matched to a gene; V was cut back by 7 bases and J by 7 bases. The length of the CDR3 is 14 residues. CDR3 loop: CASTLTSGIREQYF. Written as DNA, the CDR3 is TGTGCCAGCACCCTGACTAGCGGGATTCGGGAGCAGTACTTC.

This rearrangement joins TRBV6-4 to TRBJ1-5; 12 positions agree with TRBD1. V dropped 2 bases and J dropped 7; count of bases not matched to a gene: 6. The CDR3 is 16 amino acids. The germline CDR1 and CDR2 sequences are MRHNA and SNTAGT. CDR3 region: CASSDPGQGARQPQHF. Written as DNA, the CDR3 is TGTGCCAGCAGTGACCCGGGACAGGGGGCTCGGCAGCCCCAGCATTTT.

This chain joins TRBV15 and TRBJ2-7; 9 bases align to TRBD2. There are 14 residues in the CDR3. Trimming removed 5 bases from V and 4 bases from J; junction bases left unmatched: 6. Germline CDR1 reads LNHNV; CDR2 reads YYDKDF (reference sequence). The CDR3 DNA sequence: TGTGCCACCAGCCACGTAGCGGGAGCTTACGAGCAGTACTTC. Translating it yields CATSHVAGAYEQYF. The full variable domain, with the rest looked up from reference TRBV15 and TRBJ2-7, is DAMVIQNPRYQVTQFGKPVTLSCSQTLNHNVMYWYQQKSSQAPKLLFHYYDKDFNNEADTPDNFQSRRPNTSFCFLDIRSPGLGDTAMYLCATSHVAGAYEQYFGPGTRLTVT.

The chain joins TRBV3-1 (or the pseudogene TRBV3-2) to TRBJ2-1, with TRBD2 matching 7 bases. This CDR3 region has 17 residues. V lost 0 bases to trimming and J lost 5 bases; unmatched junction nucleotides: 10. CDR1 is LGHDT and CDR2 is YNNKEL in the germline V gene (reference sequence). CDR3 region: CASSQDLASGANNEQFF. The CDR3 DNA sequence: TGTGCCAGCAGCCAAGATCTGGCTAGCGGAGCGAACAATGAGCAGTTCTTC.

The chain employs TRBV7-9 and TRBJ1-5; a weak D match, TRBD1 (6 bases). The V gene's germline CDR1 is SEHNR and CDR2 FQNEAQ (reference sequence). Trimming removed 4 bases from V and 4 bases from J, with 11 bases in between. There are 14 residues in the CDR3. The CDR3 region is CASSSTGSNQPQHF. The CDR3 DNA sequence: TGTGCCAGCAGCTCGACAGGTTCGAATCAGCCCCAGCATTTT.

This chain joins TRBV5-1 and TRBJ2-1; 9 nucleotides line up with TRBD2. Per germline, CDR1 SGHRS and CDR2 YFSETQ. The CDR3 loop spans 15 amino acids. V was pared by 0 bases and J by 7 bases, with 5 bases of the junction left unmatched. For the CDR3, the DNA is TGCGCCAGCAGCTTGGACGGGACTAGCATAAATGAGCAGTTCTTC. This encodes CASSLDGTSINEQFF.

The chain employs TRBV2 and TRBJ1-5; 7 positions match TRBD1. The germline V gene encodes CDR1 SNHLY and CDR2 FYNNEI. Trimming removed 6 bases from V and 6 bases from J; junction bases left unmatched: 2. This CDR3 spans 12 amino acids. The CDR3, as DNA: TGTGCCAGCAGCGACAGGGTTCAGCCCCAGCATTTT. Protein sequence: CASSDRVQPQHF. Based on the CDR3 plus reference TRBV2 and TRBJ1-5, the full variable domain is EPEVTQTPSHQVTQMGQEVILRCVPISNHLYFYWYRQILGQKVEFLVSFYNNEISEKSEIFDDQFSVERPDGSNFTLKIRSTKLEDSAMYFCASSDRVQPQHFGDGTRLSIL.